This T cell receptor beta chain was sequenced for a study of blood T cell repertoires in COVID-19. Study-level information: Sites across the United States, Italy and Spain contributed samples from acute and convalescent COVID-19.

Per the authors' pipeline: Quantification of nucleated cells was approximated via reference gene primer amplification. TCRdb's copy holds only in-frame clones and misses some; the assay was immunoSEQ multiplex PCR. That table is the source of V, J and clone size, and D and trimming were worked out from the DNA. The sample lists 150,000 to 200,000 clones, 74% occurring once. This CDR3 has 15 amino acids. With V trimmed by 1 base and J by 7 bases, 6 bases remained unmatched. Germline V gene data show CDR1 as LGHNA and CDR2 as YSLEER. This chain joins TRBV4-3 and TRBJ1-4; 7 nucleotides align to TRBD1. The sample taken for sequencing was peripheral blood. The TCR sequence derives from an elderly woman with acute or convalescent COVID-19. The CDR3 loop reads CASSQGQGVGEKLFF. The CDR3 DNA reads as TGCGCCAGCAGCCAAGGACAGGGAGTCGGTGAAAAACTGTTTTTT.